This section outlines one T cell receptor beta chain sequence together with its context. Its antigen is unknown. The germline gives CDR1 SGHAT, CDR2 FQNNGV. V was shortened by 3 bases and J by 7 bases, with 10 bases between the two germline ends. The CDR3 spans 13 residues. This sample is drawn from a study of cytomegalovirus exposure and HLA in healthy donors. Overall study: HLA-typed donors were the source of approximately 88 million unique TCRs, which an early data release held.

Study-level points and caveats: Association of a missense DCLRE1C variant with TCR beta V- and J-gene trimming was reported in a later analysis. TCR beta sequences reportedly predicted most subjects' HLA-A and HLA-B alleles accurately. The productive fraction for most TCR beta V segments was about 87% or about 30% in an earlier analysis.

Researchers ran the PCR with 60 Vbeta and 13 Jbeta primers. The table came from immunoSEQ multiplex PCR; TCRdb's copy has only in-frame clones and leaves some out. Of 170,000 or so clones detected, around 80% appear once; the ten largest clones hold 1%. The chain employs TRBV11-2 and TRBJ1-5; tentatively, D is TRBD1 (6 bases). The receptor was derived from a woman aged 45-60 years in good health and CMV-seropositive. The sample comprised PBMCs. CDR3 residues: CASSFGGGQPQHF. The CDR3 coding sequence is TGTGCCAGCAGCTTTGGGGGCGGACAGCCCCAGCATTTT.